The TCR beta chain under discussion was sequenced for a study of cytomegalovirus exposure and HLA in healthy donors. Use of 60 Vbeta and 13 Jbeta primers characterized the PCR. Original analysis: Approximately 80 million unique TCR beta chains, 9.5 million to 11 million of them shared, were counted by a later analysis. Data came from immunoSEQ multiplex PCR; TCRdb stores just in-frame clones and leaves some out. From that table come the V and J calls and clone size; the DNA was used to work out D and trimming. The data contain 150,000 to 200,000 clones, roughly 77% of them singletons. About this clone itself: Antigen specificity is unknown.

Deletions cut 0 bases from V and 2 bases from J, with 13 bases between. The CDR3 is 16 amino acids. Germline V gene data show CDR1 as SGHTA and CDR2 as FQGNSA. Study-wide results and limits: Sequences of the TCR beta chain were said to predict the HLA-A and HLA-B alleles of most subjects accurately.

The chain joins TRBV7-2 to TRBJ1-2, with TRBD1 as a possible D gene (6 bases). Input material: PBMCs. The receptor comes from a middle-aged woman in good health and CMV-seropositive. The CDR3 coding sequence is TGTGCCAGCAGCTTAGCGTCAAGGACAGCGAACTATGGCTACACCTTC. It yields the protein CASSLASRTANYGYTF.